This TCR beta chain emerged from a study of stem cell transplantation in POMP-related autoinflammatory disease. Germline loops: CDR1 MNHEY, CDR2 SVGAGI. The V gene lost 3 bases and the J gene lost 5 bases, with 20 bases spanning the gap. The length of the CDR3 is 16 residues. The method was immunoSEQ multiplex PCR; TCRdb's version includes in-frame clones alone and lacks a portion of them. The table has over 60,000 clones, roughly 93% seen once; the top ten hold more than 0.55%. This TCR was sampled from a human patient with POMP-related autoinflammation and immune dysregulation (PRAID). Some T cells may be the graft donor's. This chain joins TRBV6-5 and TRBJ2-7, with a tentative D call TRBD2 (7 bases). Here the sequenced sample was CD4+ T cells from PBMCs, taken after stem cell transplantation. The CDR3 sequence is CASSYYPRGAPDEQYF. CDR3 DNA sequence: TGTGCCAGCAGTTATTACCCACGGGGGGCACCGGACGAGCAGTACTTC.